This T cell receptor beta chain was profiled in a study of cytomegalovirus exposure and HLA in healthy donors. With 1 base removed from V and 4 bases from J, the gap between germline ends came to 17 bases. The CDR3 length is 16 residues. Germline CDR1 reads LNHNV; CDR2 reads YYDKDF (reference sequence). In regard to this clone: The target antigen is unknown.

Whole-study results and caveats: Upon later analysis, TCR association rates were observed to vary by HLA locus, being highest for DRB1 and lowest for HLA-C.

PCR amplification relied on 60 Vbeta primers (plus 13 Jbeta primers). Measured with immunoSEQ multiplex PCR; TCRdb has only the in-frame clones, and not every one. The sample lists about 200,000 clones; roughly 68% were seen once. This TCR came from a woman aged 30 to 39 in good health and CMV-seronegative. This rearrangement joins TRBV15 to TRBJ2-7, with a tentative D call TRBD2 (5 bases). The specimen was PBMCs. Written as DNA, the CDR3 is TGTGCCACCAGCAGAGTGAGGGTAGGTCACGTGTACGAGCAGTACTTC. Encoded protein: CATSRVRVGHVYEQYF.